This T cell receptor beta chain was identified during a study of T cells in localized non-small cell lung cancer. This table comes from immunoSEQ multiplex PCR, and its TCRdb copy is limited to in-frame clones, with some not included. The sample lists over a thousand clones, more than 20% occurring once. This clone was seen only a few times. The target antigen is unknown. The V and J ends lost 3 bases and 9 bases respectively, with 12 bases between them. The germline CDR1 and CDR2 sequences are GTSNPN and SVGIG (reference sequence). The CDR3 extends over 12 amino acids. Findings and caveats of the study: Adjacent lung had a median 57 of the 100 largest tumor clones.

This clonotype originated in a male donor aged 60 or older with stage III squamous cell lung carcinoma. Specimen: normal lung tissue next to the tumor, collected before any cancer treatment. The J gene is TRBJ2-1, the V gene TRBV30, with TRBD2 as a possible D gene (6 bases). The CDR3 sequence is CAWSGEAGEQFF. In DNA, the CDR3 is TGTGCCTGGAGCGGGGAGGCTGGTGAGCAGTTCTTC.